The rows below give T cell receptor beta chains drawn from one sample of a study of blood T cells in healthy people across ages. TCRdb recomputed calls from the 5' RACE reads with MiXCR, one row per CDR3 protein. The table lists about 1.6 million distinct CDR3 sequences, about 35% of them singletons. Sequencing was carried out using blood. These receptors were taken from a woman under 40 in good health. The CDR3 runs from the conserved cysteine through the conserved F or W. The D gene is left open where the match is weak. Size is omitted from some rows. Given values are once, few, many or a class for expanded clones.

cdr3_nt: TGTGCCAGCAGTTCGGGACTAGCGGCCCTTGATACGCAGTATTTT; cdr3_aa: CASSSGLAALDTQYF; d_call: TRBD2; j_call: TRBJ2-3; v_call: TRBV6-5; clone_size: NA
cdr3_nt: TGTGCCAGCTCACCATTATCCTTGTCGGAAAAACTGTTTTTT; cdr3_aa: CASSPLSLSEKLFF; d_call: NA; j_call: TRBJ1-4; v_call: TRBV18; clone_size: NA
cdr3_nt: TGTGCCAGCAGGCGAGCGGGAGGAGGTGGAGATACGCAGTATTTT; cdr3_aa: CASRRAGGGGDTQYF; d_call: TRBD2; j_call: TRBJ2-3; v_call: TRBV5-4; clone_size: few
cdr3_nt: TGTGCCAGCAGAGGACAGGGTGGAAATTCACCCCTCCACTTT; cdr3_aa: CASRGQGGNSPLHF; d_call: TRBD1; j_call: TRBJ1-6; v_call: TRBV6-1; clone_size: NA
cdr3_nt: TGCGCCAGCAGCCTGGGACAGGGCCCCAATCAGCCCCAGCATTTT; cdr3_aa: CASSLGQGPNQPQHF; d_call: TRBD1; j_call: TRBJ1-5; v_call: TRBV5-1; clone_size: few
cdr3_nt: TGTGCCAGCAGCGTAGCTACGGGAGATACGCAGTATTTT; cdr3_aa: CASSVATGDTQYF; d_call: NA; j_call: TRBJ2-3; v_call: TRBV9; clone_size: NA
cdr3_nt: TGCGCCAGCAGCGGAACGACAAGCCCAAATGAGCAGTACTTC; cdr3_aa: CASSGTTSPNEQYF; d_call: NA; j_call: TRBJ2-7; v_call: TRBV5-1; clone_size: NA
cdr3_nt: TGTGCCAGCAGCGTAGGCGGGACAGGGACCAATTCACCCCTCCACTTT; cdr3_aa: CASSVGGTGTNSPLHF; d_call: TRBD1; j_call: TRBJ1-6; v_call: TRBV9; clone_size: NA
cdr3_nt: TGTGCCAGCACCCAACTCACAGATACGCAGTATTTT; cdr3_aa: CASTQLTDTQYF; d_call: NA; j_call: TRBJ2-3; v_call: TRBV6-8; clone_size: NA
cdr3_nt: TGTGCCAGCATGATGGTGGCAGATACGCAGTATTTT; cdr3_aa: CASMMVADTQYF; d_call: NA; j_call: TRBJ2-3; v_call: TRBV25-1; clone_size: NA
cdr3_nt: TGTGCCAGCAGCGCCTACAGGGTACAAGAGACCCAGTACTTC; cdr3_aa: CASSAYRVQETQYF; d_call: NA; j_call: TRBJ2-5; v_call: TRBV3-1; clone_size: NA
cdr3_nt: TGCGCCAGCAGCGTAAACCTCAATGAGCAGTTCTTC; cdr3_aa: CASSVNLNEQFF; d_call: NA; j_call: TRBJ2-1; v_call: TRBV5-1; clone_size: NA
cdr3_nt: TGTGCCAGCAGCTTTGATAGCGGAAGGTACCAAGAGACCCAGTACTTC; cdr3_aa: CASSFDSGRYQETQYF; d_call: NA; j_call: TRBJ2-5; v_call: TRBV12-3/TRBV12-4; clone_size: NA
cdr3_nt: TGTGCCAGCATTGCCGGCAGCGCAGCGTACAATGAGCAGTTCTTC; cdr3_aa: CASIAGSAAYNEQFF; d_call: NA; j_call: TRBJ2-1; v_call: TRBV27; clone_size: few
cdr3_nt: TGTGCCAGCAGCGTAGGTCCGGGGGGCTCGGATACGCAGTATTTT; cdr3_aa: CASSVGPGGSDTQYF; d_call: NA; j_call: TRBJ2-3; v_call: TRBV9; clone_size: once
cdr3_nt: TGTGCCAGCACCCCGGGACTGGGTTTAGGGGATGAGCAGTTCTTC; cdr3_aa: CASTPGLGLGDEQFF; d_call: NA; j_call: TRBJ2-1; v_call: TRBV27; clone_size: NA
cdr3_nt: TGTGCCAGCAGTGAGAATTTCTCCTACAATGAGCAGTTCTTC; cdr3_aa: CASSENFSYNEQFF; d_call: NA; j_call: TRBJ2-1; v_call: TRBV2; clone_size: NA
cdr3_nt: TGCGCCAGCAATTGGGGGTACAATGAGCAGTTCTTC; cdr3_aa: CASNWGYNEQFF; d_call: NA; j_call: TRBJ2-1; v_call: TRBV5-1; clone_size: NA
cdr3_nt: TGTGCCAGCAGCCAATTTACAGGGGGCACTGAAGCTTTCTTT; cdr3_aa: CASSQFTGGTEAFF; d_call: TRBD1; j_call: TRBJ1-1; v_call: TRBV14; clone_size: once
cdr3_nt: TGTGCCATCAGTGAGGGACAGGGCTCCTACAATGAGCAGTTCTTC; cdr3_aa: CAISEGQGSYNEQFF; d_call: TRBD1; j_call: TRBJ2-1; v_call: TRBV10-3; clone_size: few
cdr3_nt: TGCAGTGCTAGAGTTCAGGGGGCGTTGGAGACCCAGTACTTC; cdr3_aa: CSARVQGALETQYF; d_call: TRBD1; j_call: TRBJ2-5; v_call: TRBV20-1; clone_size: few